This TCR beta chain was retrieved from a study of post-analysis software for immune sequencing data. Study-wide points: Among 5 or 6 TRBV segments more frequent in patients than controls were TRBV5-6, TRBV5-1 and TRBV20-1.

This clonotype was seen many times. What it binds is unknown. Losses at the gene ends were 0 bases for V and 5 bases for J; bases not matched to a gene: 8. The CDR3 length is 16 residues. TCR beta cDNA libraries included unique molecular identifiers. There were roughly 0.9 to 10 million T cells, and roughly 0.5 million cDNA molecules came from them. TCRdb redid the calling of the PCR reads with MiXCR, one entry per CDR3 protein. Of hundreds of thousands of distinct CDR3 sequences in the sample, 30% were seen once. The chain combines TRBV12-3 or TRBV12-4 with TRBJ2-5; 8 bases fit TRBD2. This clonotype was obtained from a girl aged 10 to 17 with multiple sclerosis. The sample comprised blood. The DNA of the CDR3 is TGTGCCAGCAGTTTAGCGCCAGCGGGAGTAAGGGAGACCCAGTACTTC. Encoded protein: CASSLAPAGVRETQYF.